One and the same sample provided the 14 T cell receptor beta chains below, sequenced in a study of T cell responses to AZD1222 COVID-19 vaccine. Assay used: immunoSEQ multiplex PCR; TCRdb lists only in-frame clones, some missing. The sample has fewer than 100,000 clones, about nine tenths seen once. The sequenced sample was peripheral blood, obtained 28 days after the second AZD1222 dose. Receptors were obtained from an adult who received the AZD1222 COVID-19 vaccine.

This chain links TRBV5-1 with TRBJ1-3, with TRBD1 matching over 10 bases. This CDR3 has 17 amino acids. Germline assignment: CDR1 SGHRS and CDR2 YFSETQ. V trimming: 0 bases; J trimming: 4 bases; junction bases outside the gene matches: 7. The CDR3 reads CASSLGEGQGSGNTIYF. In DNA, the CDR3 is TGCGCCAGCAGCTTGGGAGAGGGACAGGGGAGCGGAAACACCATATATTTT.

The chain employs TRBV4-1 and TRBJ2-7; TRBD2 aligns across 14 bases. This CDR3 has 17 amino acids. Germline V gene data show CDR1 as MGHRA and CDR2 as YSYEKL. J lost 1 base, V lost 3 bases, and 5 bases had no gene match. The DNA of the CDR3 is TGCGCCAGCAGCCATGAAAGGACTAGCGGGAGGTCCTACGAGCAGTACTTC. As protein: CASSHERTSGRSYEQYF.

This clone was picked up many times. The rearrangement joins TRBV19 to TRBJ1-4; D unresolved. The CDR3 is made up of 15 amino acids. CDR1 and CDR2 (germline): LNHDA, SQIVND (reference sequence). Trimming cost V 5 bases and J 3 bases, with 13 bases left between them. CDR3 DNA sequence: TGTGCCAGTAGTCCCGGAACTTTGGCTAATGAAAAACTGTTTTTT. Encoded protein: CASSPGTLANEKLFF.

This clone appeared once. The V call is TRBV29-1, the J call TRBJ2-7; 12 bases match TRBD2. V lost 3 bases to trimming and J lost 4 bases; unmatched junction nucleotides: 1. The CDR3 is made up of 13 amino acids. From germline, CDR1 is SQVTM and CDR2 ANQGSEA. The CDR3 loop is CSVETSGSYEQYF. Written as DNA, the CDR3 is TGCAGCGTTGAGACTAGCGGGAGTTACGAGCAGTACTTC.

This clone was counted a single time. The CDR3 region has the DNA TGTGCCAGCAGTCTGGACCGAGGGGAATACAATGAGCAGTTCTTC. Translated: CASSLDRGEYNEQFF. This chain connects TRBV6-5 to TRBJ2-1; D is possibly TRBD1 or TRBD2 (5 bases each). Germline loops: CDR1 MNHEY, CDR2 SVGAGI. The CDR3 loop spans 15 amino acids. The V and J ends lost 5 bases and 4 bases respectively, with 15 bases between them.

The chain links TRBV7-9 to TRBJ1-5, with TRBD1 matching over 7 bases. V dropped 4 bases and J dropped 5; count of bases not matched to a gene: 14. The CDR3 contains 17 residues. Germline-derived CDR1 and CDR2 are SEHNR and FQNEAQ (reference sequence). The chain's CDR3 is CASSSETGTRVDQPQHF. The CDR3 DNA sequence: TGTGCCAGCAGCTCGGAGACAGGGACCAGAGTGGATCAGCCCCAGCATTTT.

The rearrangement joins TRBV7-8 to TRBJ1-1; the D gene is possibly TRBD1 (6 bases). V shed 5 bases and J shed 0 bases, with 16 bases lying between them. The CDR3 length is 16 residues. Germline V gene sequence: CDR1 SGHVS, CDR2 FQNEAQ. DNA for the CDR3: TGTGCCAGCAGCCTAGTAGGGGGGCGCGTGAACACTGAAGCTTTCTTT. This encodes CASSLVGGRVNTEAFF.

This clone showed up just once. The J gene is TRBJ2-7, the V gene TRBV2, with 13 bases that match TRBD2. The CDR3 consists of 14 residues. With V trimmed by 6 bases and J by 4 bases, 3 bases remained unmatched. Germline V gives CDR1 SNHLY, CDR2 FYNNEI. CDR3 residues: CASSTGLAGYEQYF. The CDR3, as DNA: TGTGCCAGCAGCACGGGACTAGCGGGATACGAGCAGTACTTC.

A single count supports this clone. The chain uses TRBV7-9 and TRBJ1-1; D unclear. V shed 2 bases and J shed 1 base, with 5 bases lying between them. Germline lookup yields CDR1 SEHNR and CDR2 FQNEAQ (reference sequence). There are 13 residues in the CDR3. The CDR3 DNA sequence: TGTGCCAGCAGCTTATGGGGGAACACTGAAGCTTTCTTT. It codes for CASSLWGNTEAFF.

CDR3 DNA sequence: TGTGCCAGCAGCCCAGGGTACACTGAAGCTTTCTTT. Its translation is CASSPGYTEAFF. The chain couples TRBV7-3 to TRBJ1-1; D is perhaps TRBD1 (5 bases). The CDR3 is 12 residues long. V dropped 5 bases and J dropped 3 bases, with 7 bases sitting between them. The germline gives CDR1 SGHTA, CDR2 FQGTGA.

The chain has TRBV5-5 and TRBJ2-7, with TRBD1 matching 7 bases. CDR1 and CDR2 from the germline V gene are SGHKS and YYEKEE (reference sequence). The J segment lost 3 bases and the V segment lost 2 bases, leaving 8 bases of the junction unmatched. The CDR3 covers 15 residues. The DNA of the CDR3 is TGTGCCAGCAGCTTTCAGGGGGAAAGGTACTACGAGCAGTACTTC. Residues: CASSFQGERYYEQYF.

This chain links TRBV5-4 with TRBJ2-5; tentatively, D is TRBD1 (6 bases). The germline V gene encodes CDR1 SGHNT and CDR2 YYREEE (reference sequence). CDR3 length equals 15 residues. Trimming pared 3 bases from V and 2 bases from J, leaving 14 bases between. CDR3 coding DNA: TGTGCCAGCAGCTACTATAGGACAGAACAAGAGACCCAGTACTTC. It codes for CASSYYRTEQETQYF.

This chain joins TRBV5-1 and TRBJ2-7; 8 positions match TRBD2. V shed 4 bases, J shed 2 bases, and the junction held 8 bases outside the gene matches. Per germline, CDR1 SGHRS and CDR2 YFSETQ. CDR3 length: 15 amino acids. CDR3 DNA: TGCGCCAGCAGCCTCGGGACTAGAGGCCCCTACGAGCAGTACTTC. Amino acid sequence: CASSLGTRGPYEQYF.

The chain couples TRBV6-5 to TRBJ2-1, with D maybe TRBD2 (5 bases). In germline, CDR1 is MNHEY, CDR2 SVGAGI. V lost 6 bases and J lost 8, with 11 bases in between. The CDR3 extends over 12 amino acids. CDR3 DNA sequence: TGTGCCAGCAGGAAGGACTCCCATGAGCAGTTCTTC. Protein product: CASRKDSHEQFF.